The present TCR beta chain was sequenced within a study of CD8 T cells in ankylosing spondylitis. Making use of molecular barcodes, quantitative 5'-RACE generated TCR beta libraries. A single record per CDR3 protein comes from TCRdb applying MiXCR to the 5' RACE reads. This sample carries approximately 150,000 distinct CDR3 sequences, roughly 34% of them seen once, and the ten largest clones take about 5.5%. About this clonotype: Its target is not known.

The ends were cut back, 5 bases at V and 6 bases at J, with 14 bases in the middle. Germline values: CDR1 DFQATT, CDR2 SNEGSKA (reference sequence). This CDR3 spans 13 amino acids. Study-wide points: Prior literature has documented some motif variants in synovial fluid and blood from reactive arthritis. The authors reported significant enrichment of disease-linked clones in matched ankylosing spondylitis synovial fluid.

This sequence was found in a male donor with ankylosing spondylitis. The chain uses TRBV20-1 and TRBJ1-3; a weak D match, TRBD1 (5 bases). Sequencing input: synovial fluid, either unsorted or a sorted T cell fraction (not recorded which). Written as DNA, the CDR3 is TGCAGTGCTGTGCGGGACGGGGAAAACACCATATATTTT. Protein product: CSAVRDGENTIYF.